This TCR beta chain was identified in a study of blood T cell repertoires in COVID-19. Across the whole study: Some COVID-19 samples were acute and others convalescent; all came from the United States, Italy and Spain. Sample material is recorded as cDNA or gDNA derived from T cells, B-cell-depleted T cells, or PBMCs.

The junction had 7 bases not matched to a gene; V was cut back by 6 bases and J by 7 bases. Germline CDR1 is KGHSH and CDR2 is LQKENI. The CDR3 consists of 15 residues. As handled by the study authors: Reference gene primer amplification in the assay estimated nucleated cell counts. TCRdb's copy holds only in-frame clones and misses some; the assay was immunoSEQ multiplex PCR. From that table come the V and J calls and clone size; the DNA was used to work out D and trimming. The sample has 150,000 to 250,000 clones, around four fifths seen once; the top ten hold 6.5% to 7%. This chain connects TRBV18 to TRBJ2-1, with 12 bases fitting TRBD2. What was sequenced was peripheral blood. This receptor was identified in a human donor with acute or convalescent COVID-19. The donor label of this sample is uncertain. CDR3 nucleotides: TGTGCCAGCTCTGACGGACTAGCGGGAAGGAATGAGCAGTTCTTC. The encoded protein is CASSDGLAGRNEQFF.